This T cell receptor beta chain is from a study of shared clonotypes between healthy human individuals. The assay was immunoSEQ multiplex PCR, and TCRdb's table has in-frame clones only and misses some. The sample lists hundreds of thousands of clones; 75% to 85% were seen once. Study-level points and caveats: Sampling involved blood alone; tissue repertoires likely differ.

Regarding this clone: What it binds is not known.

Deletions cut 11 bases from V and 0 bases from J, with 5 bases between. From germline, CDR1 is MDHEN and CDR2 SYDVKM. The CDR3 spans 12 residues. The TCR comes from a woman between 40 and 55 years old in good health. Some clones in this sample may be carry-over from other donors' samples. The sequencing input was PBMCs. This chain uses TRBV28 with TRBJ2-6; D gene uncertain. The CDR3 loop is CARRSGANVLTF. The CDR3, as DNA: TGTGCCCGCCGCTCTGGGGCCAACGTCCTGACTTTC. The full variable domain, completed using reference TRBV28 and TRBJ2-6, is DVKVTQSSRYLVKRTGEKVFLECVQDMDHENMFWYRQDPGLGLRLIYFSYDVKMKEKGDIPEGYSVSREKKERFSLILESASTNQTSMYLCARRSGANVLTFGAGSRLTVL.